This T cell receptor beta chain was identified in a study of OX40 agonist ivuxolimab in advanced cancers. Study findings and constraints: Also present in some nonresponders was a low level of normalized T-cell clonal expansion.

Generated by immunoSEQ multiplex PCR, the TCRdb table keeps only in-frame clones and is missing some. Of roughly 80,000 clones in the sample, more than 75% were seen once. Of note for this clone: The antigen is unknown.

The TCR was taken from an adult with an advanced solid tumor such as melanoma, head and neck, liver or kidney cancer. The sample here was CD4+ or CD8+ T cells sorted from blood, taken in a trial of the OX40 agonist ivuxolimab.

CDR3 coding DNA: TGTGCCAGCTCACTCCTGAGACTAGCGGATCTTCCAGATACGCAGTATTTT. Protein product: CASSLLRLADLPDTQYF. The chain combines TRBV18 with TRBJ2-3, with 9 bases lining up with TRBD2. CDR3 length: 17 amino acids. The J segment lost 4 bases and the V segment lost 4 bases, leaving 12 bases of the junction unmatched. The germline V gene encodes CDR1 KGHSH and CDR2 LQKENI.